One and the same sample provided the 3 T cell receptor beta chains below, sequenced in a study of T cell repertoires in cytomegalovirus infection (dated by TCRdb to between 2018 and 2020). These receptors lack a known antigen. Sequencing used an Illumina HiSeq 1500. The public reads were quality trimmed at Q25 with fastp and then assembled into clones with MiXCR by TCRdb, keeping productive beta chains. Every distinct CDR3 protein forms one entry, paired with its most common genes and DNA. This sample gives around 430,000 distinct CDR3 sequences in total; about 39% of them show up just once. 43% of the sample comes from the top ten. Sample treatment or condition, as interpreted from the label and publication: in vitro stimulation with specific CMV peptide epitopes to enrich CMV-specific T cells. The sample here was cultured PBMCs, taken from culture after CMV antigen stimulation. The source of these receptors is a human donor in good health (CMV status not recorded). Some clones in this sample may be carry-over from other donors' samples.

The chain links TRBV7-9 to TRBJ1-5; no clear D gene. This CDR3 spans 14 amino acids. Germline V gene lookup returns CDR1 SEHNR and CDR2 FQNEAQ (reference sequence). V lost 3 bases and J 12 bases, leaving 18 bases between the germline ends. The DNA for the CDR3 is TGTGCCAGCAGCTTCGCGTGGGGAGATGGGGTCCAGCATTTT. This codes for CASSFAWGDGVQHF.

This clonotype has a count of ten or more. The CDR3 loop reads CASSFSGPELEQFF. The CDR3 DNA reads TGTGCCAGCAGCTTTAGCGGCCCCGAGCTTGAGCAGTTCTTC. V is TRBV7-2 and J is TRBJ2-1, with a tentative D call TRBD2 (6 bases). Trimming shortened V by 3 bases and J by 9 bases, and 15 bases separated the two germline ends. The CDR3 is 14 amino acids. CDR1 is SGHTA, CDR2 FQGNSA, per germline.

The rearrangement uses TRBV7-8 and TRBJ2-4, with TRBD1 as a possible D gene (6 bases). With 6 bases removed from V and 3 bases from J, the gap between germline ends came to 15 bases. CDR3 length: 15 amino acids. Germline CDR1 is SGHVS and CDR2 is FQNEAQ. The CDR3 region is CASSFDRSSKNIQYF. In DNA, the CDR3 is TGTGCCAGCAGTTTCGACAGGTCGAGCAAAAACATTCAGTACTTC. The entire variable domain, with the rest obtained from reference TRBV7-8 and TRBJ2-4, is as follows: GAGVSQSPRYKVAKRGQDVALRCDPISGHVSLFWYQQALGQGPEFLTYFQNEAQLDKSGLPSDRFFAERPEGSVSTLKIQRTQQEDSAVYLCASSFDRSSKNIQYFGAGTRLSVL.